These T cell receptor beta chains were read from a single sample in a study of OX40 agonist ivuxolimab in advanced cancers. Measured with immunoSEQ multiplex PCR; TCRdb has only the in-frame clones, and not every one. The top ten hold over 0.6% of the sample, which has approximately 98,000 clones, 75% to 95% seen once. Material: CD4+ or CD8+ T cells sorted from blood, obtained in a trial of the OX40 agonist ivuxolimab. Receptors were obtained from an adult with an advanced solid tumor such as melanoma, head and neck, liver or kidney cancer. Each CDR3 is given with its conserved first and last residue. The order of the fields is clone size, V gene, J gene, D gene, CDR3 DNA, CDR3 protein. A D gene is named only where the DNA matches it firmly. The size entry is marked missing in some rows and otherwise reads once, few, many or a size class.

clone_size: .
v_call: TRBV7-3
j_call: TRBJ2-1
d_call: TRBD2
cdr3_nt: TGTGCCAGCAGCTTAGGGCGGACTAGCGCCGATGAGCAGTTCTTC
cdr3_aa: CASSLGRTSADEQFF

clone_size: .
v_call: TRBV5-6
j_call: TRBJ1-1
d_call: .
cdr3_nt: TGTGCCAGCAGCATGGGACAATTGAACACTGAAGCTTTCTTT
cdr3_aa: CASSMGQLNTEAFF

clone_size: .
v_call: TRBV11-3
j_call: TRBJ2-5
d_call: TRBD2
cdr3_nt: TGTGCCAGCAGCTTAAGCGGGAGGGCCGAAGAGACCCAGTACTTC
cdr3_aa: CASSLSGRAEETQYF

clone_size: .
v_call: TRBV27
j_call: TRBJ1-2
d_call: TRBD1
cdr3_nt: TGTGCCAGCAGGGGACAGGATACTAACTATGGCTACACCTTC
cdr3_aa: CASRGQDTNYGYTF

clone_size: few
v_call: TRBV27
j_call: TRBJ1-5
d_call: .
cdr3_nt: TGTGCCAGCAGTTTCCTCAATCAGCCCCAGCATTTT
cdr3_aa: CASSFLNQPQHF

clone_size: .
v_call: TRBV10-3
j_call: TRBJ1-1
d_call: TRBD1
cdr3_nt: TGTGCCATCAGCGGACAGGGGGTTGACACTGAAGCTTTCTTT
cdr3_aa: CAISGQGVDTEAFF

clone_size: .
v_call: TRBV6-1
j_call: TRBJ2-5
d_call: .
cdr3_nt: TGTGCCAGCAGGGGGGGTCAAGAGACCCAGTACTTC
cdr3_aa: CASRGGQETQYF

clone_size: .
v_call: TRBV28
j_call: TRBJ1-5
d_call: TRBD1
cdr3_nt: TGTGCCAGCACCGTCCCGGGACAGGGGGGACACAATCAGCCCCAGCATTTT
cdr3_aa: CASTVPGQGGHNQPQHF

clone_size: once
v_call: TRBV6-5
j_call: TRBJ1-2
d_call: .
cdr3_nt: TGTGCCAGCAGTTACGACAGCCGAGGCTACACCTTC
cdr3_aa: CASSYDSRGYTF

clone_size: .
v_call: TRBV7-2
j_call: TRBJ2-3
d_call: .
cdr3_nt: TGTGCCAGCAGCTTAGGATATTGGGGGTCCCGCACAGATACGCAGTATTTT
cdr3_aa: CASSLGYWGSRTDTQYF

clone_size: .
v_call: TRBV5-8
j_call: TRBJ1-5
d_call: .
cdr3_nt: TGTGCCAGCAGCTTGATTCGTAGGGTTGGCAATCAGCCCCAGCATTTT
cdr3_aa: CASSLIRRVGNQPQHF

clone_size: few
v_call: TRBV2
j_call: TRBJ2-3
d_call: TRBD2
cdr3_nt: TGTGCCAGCAGGTTAGCGGGAGATACGCAGTATTTT
cdr3_aa: CASRLAGDTQYF

clone_size: once
v_call: TRBV5-5
j_call: TRBJ1-4
d_call: .
cdr3_nt: TGTGCCAGCAGCTTGGCACCGGGAACTAATGAAAAACTGTTTTTT
cdr3_aa: CASSLAPGTNEKLFF

clone_size: once
v_call: TRBV19
j_call: TRBJ1-2
d_call: .
cdr3_nt: TGTGCCAGTAGTTTGGCCAGGGAGCAGGGCTACACCTTC
cdr3_aa: CASSLAREQGYTF

clone_size: .
v_call: TRBV6-6
j_call: TRBJ1-2
d_call: .
cdr3_nt: TGTGCCAGCCATACAGCAAACTATGGCTACACCTTC
cdr3_aa: CASHTANYGYTF

clone_size: once
v_call: TRBV7-8
j_call: TRBJ2-1
d_call: .
cdr3_nt: TGTGCCAGCAGCCTAAGAGACCGGAGCTCCTACAATGAGCAGTTCTTC
cdr3_aa: CASSLRDRSSYNEQFF

clone_size: .
v_call: TRBV6-5
j_call: TRBJ1-5
d_call: .
cdr3_nt: TGTGCCAGCTCCTCCGCGGGTTCGAATCAGCCCCAGCATTTT
cdr3_aa: CASSSAGSNQPQHF

clone_size: once
v_call: TRBV9
j_call: TRBJ2-7
d_call: TRBD2
cdr3_nt: TGTGCCAGCAGCGTATCGGGAGGGCCCCCCTACGAGCAGTACTTC
cdr3_aa: CASSVSGGPPYEQYF

clone_size: .
v_call: TRBV18
j_call: TRBJ2-3
d_call: .
cdr3_nt: TGTGCCAGCTCCCCCAACAGGGGCACAGATACGCAGTATTTT
cdr3_aa: CASSPNRGTDTQYF

clone_size: .
v_call: TRBV19
j_call: TRBJ2-6
d_call: TRBD2
cdr3_nt: TGTGCCAGTAGTAGGACGACGGGGGGCCTGACTTTC
cdr3_aa: CASSRTTGGLTF

clone_size: few
v_call: TRBV6-1
j_call: TRBJ2-1
d_call: .
cdr3_nt: TGTGCCAGCAGTGAAACTGGGGCCGCGTCCAGCTCCTACAATGAGCAGTTCTTC
cdr3_aa: CASSETGAASSSYNEQFF

clone_size: .
v_call: TRBV7-9
j_call: TRBJ2-7
d_call: .
cdr3_nt: TGTGCCAGCAGGCCAGTCAATAGCTACTACGAGCAGTACTTC
cdr3_aa: CASRPVNSYYEQYF

clone_size: .
v_call: TRBV29-1
j_call: TRBJ1-5
d_call: .
cdr3_nt: TGCAGCGTTGCACAGTCGGGTCGGGATCAGCCCCAGCATTTT
cdr3_aa: CSVAQSGRDQPQHF

clone_size: .
v_call: TRBV19
j_call: TRBJ1-2
d_call: TRBD1
cdr3_nt: TGTGCCAGTAGGATACAGGGGGCAGATGGCTACACCTTC
cdr3_aa: CASRIQGADGYTF

clone_size: .
v_call: TRBV19
j_call: TRBJ1-6
d_call: TRBD1
cdr3_nt: TGTGCCAGTAGTGCGGACAGGGATAATTCACCCCTCCACTTT
cdr3_aa: CASSADRDNSPLHF

clone_size: .
v_call: TRBV18
j_call: TRBJ2-5
d_call: .
cdr3_nt: TGTGCCAGCTCACTAGGGGTTATAGCGGTGTACCAAGAGACCCAGTACTTC
cdr3_aa: CASSLGVIAVYQETQYF

clone_size: .
v_call: TRBV5-4
j_call: TRBJ2-7
d_call: TRBD2
cdr3_nt: TGTGCCAGCAGCTTGGACCCTGCTAGCGGCTCCTACGAGCAGTACTTC
cdr3_aa: CASSLDPASGSYEQYF

clone_size: .
v_call: TRBV5-4
j_call: TRBJ1-4
d_call: TRBD1
cdr3_nt: TGTGCCAGCAGCTTAGGGACAGGTCAAGGGGAAAAACTGTTTTTT
cdr3_aa: CASSLGTGQGEKLFF

clone_size: once
v_call: TRBV2
j_call: TRBJ1-1
d_call: .
cdr3_nt: TGTGCCAGCAGTGACGGACGGTCGAACACTGAAGCTTTCTTT
cdr3_aa: CASSDGRSNTEAFF

clone_size: .
v_call: TRBV27
j_call: TRBJ1-1
d_call: .
cdr3_nt: TGTGCCAGCAGTCTACGACAGCCCAGTTTTAGGGGGGAAGCTTTCTTT
cdr3_aa: CASSLRQPSFRGEAFF

clone_size: .
v_call: TRBV29-1
j_call: TRBJ1-2
d_call: .
cdr3_nt: TGCAGCGTTGGAGGGACTGCCTGGGGCTACACCTTC
cdr3_aa: CSVGGTAWGYTF

clone_size: .
v_call: TRBV18
j_call: TRBJ2-1
d_call: .
cdr3_nt: TGTGCCAGCTCACAACAGGGTGGCAATGAGCAGTTCTTC
cdr3_aa: CASSQQGGNEQFF

clone_size: .
v_call: TRBV7-6
j_call: TRBJ2-5
d_call: .
cdr3_nt: TGTGCCAGCAGCTTAATTGTGGCAGGGGAGACCCAGTACTTC
cdr3_aa: CASSLIVAGETQYF

clone_size: .
v_call: TRBV5-6
j_call: TRBJ2-5
d_call: .
cdr3_nt: TGTGCCAGCAGCCTAAAAAACAGGGAGTGGGAGACCCAGTACTTC
cdr3_aa: CASSLKNREWETQYF

clone_size: .
v_call: TRBV30
j_call: TRBJ2-7
d_call: .
cdr3_nt: TGTGCCTGGAGTGTAAGGCCTACGGCCTACGAGCAGTACTTC
cdr3_aa: CAWSVRPTAYEQYF

clone_size: once
v_call: TRBV6-1
j_call: TRBJ2-5
d_call: .
cdr3_nt: TGTGCCAGCAGTGACCGGACTATCCGAGAGACCCAGTACTTC
cdr3_aa: CASSDRTIRETQYF

clone_size: .
v_call: TRBV19
j_call: TRBJ2-5
d_call: .
cdr3_nt: TGTGCCAGTAGTATTGGCACGGTCTCCCGGGAGACCCAGTACTTC
cdr3_aa: CASSIGTVSRETQYF

clone_size: few
v_call: TRBV2
j_call: TRBJ1-6
d_call: .
cdr3_nt: TGTGCCAGCAGTGTGGCGAATTATTCACCCCTCCACTTT
cdr3_aa: CASSVANYSPLHF

clone_size: .
v_call: TRBV15
j_call: TRBJ1-5
d_call: .
cdr3_nt: TGTGCCACCAGCAGTTCAGGACCAAATAGCAATCAGCCCCAGCATTTT
cdr3_aa: CATSSSGPNSNQPQHF

clone_size: .
v_call: TRBV6-5
j_call: TRBJ2-3
d_call: .
cdr3_nt: TGTGCCAGCAGTTACTCTGGGTACAGCACAGATACGCAGTATTTT
cdr3_aa: CASSYSGYSTDTQYF

clone_size: .
v_call: TRBV18
j_call: TRBJ1-1
d_call: .
cdr3_nt: TGTGCCAGCTCACCACAAACAGCAGACACTGAAGCTTTCTTT
cdr3_aa: CASSPQTADTEAFF

clone_size: once
v_call: TRBV14
j_call: TRBJ1-2
d_call: TRBD1
cdr3_nt: TGTGCCAGCAGCCAAGTCCAGGGGGTCTATGGCTACACCTTC
cdr3_aa: CASSQVQGVYGYTF

clone_size: .
v_call: TRBV21-1
j_call: TRBJ2-5
d_call: .
cdr3_nt: TGTGCCAGCAGCAAAGTGAGGGACTGGGCGGAGACCCAGTACTTC
cdr3_aa: CASSKVRDWAETQYF

clone_size: once
v_call: TRBV30
j_call: TRBJ1-3
d_call: .
cdr3_nt: TGTGCCTGGAGTGGAGGGGCAGCCTCTGGAAACACCATATATTTT
cdr3_aa: CAWSGGAASGNTIYF

clone_size: .
v_call: TRBV2
j_call: TRBJ1-4
d_call: .
cdr3_nt: TGTGCCAGCAGCCAAACAGGGACATTCGCGTTAAAACTGTTTTTT
cdr3_aa: CASSQTGTFALKLFF

clone_size: .
v_call: TRBV6-5
j_call: TRBJ2-7
d_call: .
cdr3_nt: TGTGCCGCCGGGTGGTTCGAGCAGTACTTC
cdr3_aa: CAAGWFEQYF

clone_size: .
v_call: TRBV11-2
j_call: TRBJ1-2
d_call: .
cdr3_nt: TGTGCCAGCAGCTTCGGAGGCTATGGCTACACCTTC
cdr3_aa: CASSFGGYGYTF

clone_size: .
v_call: TRBV19
j_call: TRBJ1-2
d_call: .
cdr3_nt: TGTGCCAGTAGCCTTCAGGGGTCCTATGGCTACACCTTC
cdr3_aa: CASSLQGSYGYTF